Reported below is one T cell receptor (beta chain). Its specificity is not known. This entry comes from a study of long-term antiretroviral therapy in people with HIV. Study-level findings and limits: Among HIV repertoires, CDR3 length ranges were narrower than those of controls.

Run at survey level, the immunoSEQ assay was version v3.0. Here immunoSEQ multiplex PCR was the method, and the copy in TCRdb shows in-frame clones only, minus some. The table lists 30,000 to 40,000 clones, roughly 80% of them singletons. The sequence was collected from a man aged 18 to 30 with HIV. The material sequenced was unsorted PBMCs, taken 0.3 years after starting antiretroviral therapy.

Written as DNA, the CDR3 is TGTGCCAGCAGTTTACCCAGGGGCGGCGAGCAGTACTTC. This sequence encodes CASSLPRGGEQYF. This sequence joins TRBV28 and TRBJ2-7, with D tentatively TRBD1 (6 bases). The CDR3 is made up of 13 amino acids. V lost 2 bases and J 6 bases, leaving 11 bases between the germline ends. Looked up from germline, CDR1 is MDHEN and CDR2 is SYDVKM.